This TCR beta chain was sequenced for a study of tumor-infiltrating lymphocytes in primary liver carcinoma. As for the study in general: All patients had surgically resected primary liver carcinoma. Patients comprised men and women whose ages fell between 30 and 69 years. Findings and caveats of the study: Unsorted bulk sampling ruled out any CD4+ versus CD8+ repertoire comparison. Tumors carried a top-250-clone fraction significantly exceeding that of blood (p = 0.039).

cDNA specific to TCR beta was made from 500 ng of total RNA, with a constant-region primer employed for priming. What produced the TCR beta libraries was three nested multiplex PCR rounds using slightly modified ARM-PCR. TRBV1-TRBV30 forward primers and a C-beta reverse primer were used in the first two PCR rounds, which each ran for approximately 10 cycles. MiXCR, applied by TCRdb to the multiplex PCR reads, yields one record per CDR3 protein. The sample consists of over 250,000 distinct CDR3 sequences, around 50% of them appearing once. The germline gives CDR1 MNHEY, CDR2 SVGAGI. The CDR3 has 17 residues. A note on this clonotype: Its specificity is not known. Just one base apart from a much larger clone, this may be a read error.

The study extracted blood RNA from unsorted whole blood and also extracted germline DNA. Sample: peripheral blood. This chain joins TRBV6-5 and TRBJ2-3; the match to TRBD2 covers 7 bases. The clonotype was recovered from a woman aged 30 to 39 with primary liver carcinoma and hepatitis B virus infection. The CDR3 coding sequence is TGTGCCAGCAGTTACTCGACGGGACTAACCCGGCCAGATATGCAGTATTTT. Its protein is CASSYSTGLTRPDMQYF.